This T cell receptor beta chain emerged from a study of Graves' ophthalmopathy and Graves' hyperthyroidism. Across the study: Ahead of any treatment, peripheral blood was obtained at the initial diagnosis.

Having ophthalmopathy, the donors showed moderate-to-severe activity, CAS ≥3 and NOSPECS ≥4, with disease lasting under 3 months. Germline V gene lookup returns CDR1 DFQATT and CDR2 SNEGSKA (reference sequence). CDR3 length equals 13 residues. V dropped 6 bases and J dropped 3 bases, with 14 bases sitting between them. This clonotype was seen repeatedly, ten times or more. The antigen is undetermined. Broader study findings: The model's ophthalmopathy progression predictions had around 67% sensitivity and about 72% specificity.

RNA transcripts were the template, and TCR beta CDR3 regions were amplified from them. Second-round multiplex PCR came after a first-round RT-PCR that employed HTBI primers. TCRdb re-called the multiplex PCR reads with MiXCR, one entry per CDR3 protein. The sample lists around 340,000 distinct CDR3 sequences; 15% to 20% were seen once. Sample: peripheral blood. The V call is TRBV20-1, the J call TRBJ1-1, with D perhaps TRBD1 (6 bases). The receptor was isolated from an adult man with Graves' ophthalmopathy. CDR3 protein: CSATHRADTEAFF. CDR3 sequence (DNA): TGCAGTGCCACTCACAGGGCGGACACTGAAGCTTTCTTT.